A selection of T cell receptor beta chains follows, all from one sample in a study of early stage breast cancer tumors. Data came from immunoSEQ multiplex PCR; TCRdb stores just in-frame clones and leaves some out. The profile covers about 69,000 clones, with 80% appearing a single time and about 4.5% taken by the ten largest. What was sequenced was blood. The receptor set was obtained from a person aged 35 to 50 with breast cancer. Both conserved end residues are part of each CDR3. Fields, in order: D gene, clone size, V gene, J gene, CDR3 DNA, CDR3 protein. A D gene is named only where the DNA matches it firmly. Not every row has a clone size; where given, it reads once, few, many or a size class.

d_gene: -
abundance: -
v_gene: TRBV2
j_gene: TRBJ1-4
CDR3nt: TGTGCCAGCACTTGGGGGGCCTACGAACTGTTTTTT
CDR3aa: CASTWGAYELFF

d_gene: TRBD2
abundance: -
v_gene: TRBV28
j_gene: TRBJ2-7
CDR3nt: TGTGCCAGCAGTTTGCTCGGGACTAGCGGGAGCTACGAGCAGTACTTC
CDR3aa: CASSLLGTSGSYEQYF

d_gene: TRBD1
abundance: -
v_gene: TRBV5-6
j_gene: TRBJ1-1
CDR3nt: TGTGCCAGCAGCTTGGGGGACAGGGAGACCACTGAAGCTTTCTTT
CDR3aa: CASSLGDRETTEAFF

d_gene: TRBD2
abundance: -
v_gene: TRBV7-2
j_gene: TRBJ2-1
CDR3nt: TGTGCCAGCAGCTTAGCGCAGGGACTAGCGGAGGGCCGGGGGCAGTTCTTC
CDR3aa: CASSLAQGLAEGRGQFF

d_gene: -
abundance: -
v_gene: TRBV6-5
j_gene: TRBJ1-5
CDR3nt: TGTGCCAGCAGGCCAGGATTCAATCAGCCCCAGCATTTT
CDR3aa: CASRPGFNQPQHF

d_gene: -
abundance: -
v_gene: TRBV27
j_gene: TRBJ2-3
CDR3nt: TGTGCCAGCAGTTTTGGGCTAACCAGGGCAGATACGCAGTATTTT
CDR3aa: CASSFGLTRADTQYF

d_gene: -
abundance: once
v_gene: TRBV2
j_gene: TRBJ1-2
CDR3nt: TGTGCCAGCAGTGATACCGCGGTAGGTGGCTACACCTTC
CDR3aa: CASSDTAVGGYTF

d_gene: TRBD2
abundance: -
v_gene: TRBV4-1
j_gene: TRBJ2-1
CDR3nt: TGCGCCAGCAGCCAAGCTGGGGGGGGGTACAATGAGCAGTTCTTC
CDR3aa: CASSQAGGGYNEQFF

d_gene: -
abundance: -
v_gene: TRBV18
j_gene: TRBJ2-3
CDR3nt: TGTGCCAGCTCACGGGAGGGACAGGTCACAGATACGCAGTATTTT
CDR3aa: CASSREGQVTDTQYF

d_gene: TRBD1
abundance: few
v_gene: TRBV7-9
j_gene: TRBJ2-7
CDR3nt: TGTGCCAGCAGCCTGCCAGGGGGCTACGAGCAGTACTTC
CDR3aa: CASSLPGGYEQYF

d_gene: -
abundance: -
v_gene: TRBV29-1
j_gene: TRBJ2-2
CDR3nt: TGCAGCGTGACAGGACTGGCCGGGGAGCTGTTTTTT
CDR3aa: CSVTGLAGELFF

d_gene: TRBD2
abundance: once
v_gene: TRBV6-6
j_gene: TRBJ2-1
CDR3nt: TGTGCCAGCAGTTACAGTAGCGGGATTTACAATGAGCAGTTCTTC
CDR3aa: CASSYSSGIYNEQFF

d_gene: TRBD1
abundance: -
v_gene: TRBV5-1
j_gene: TRBJ2-1
CDR3nt: TGCGCCAGCAGCTTGGGGGACAGGGATAATGTGGAGCAGTTCTTC
CDR3aa: CASSLGDRDNVEQFF

d_gene: -
abundance: few
v_gene: TRBV7-9
j_gene: TRBJ1-1
CDR3nt: TGTGCCAGCAGCTTAGGGGGGGCTGAAGCTTTCTTT
CDR3aa: CASSLGGAEAFF

d_gene: TRBD1
abundance: -
v_gene: TRBV28
j_gene: TRBJ2-2
CDR3nt: TGTGCCAGCAGTCGTGGGGACAGGGTCGAAGATTACACCGGGGAGCTGTTTTTT
CDR3aa: CASSRGDRVEDYTGELFF

d_gene: TRBD1
abundance: once
v_gene: TRBV27
j_gene: TRBJ1-5
CDR3nt: TGTGCCAGCAGTTTATGGACAGGTCATCAGCCCCAGCATTTT
CDR3aa: CASSLWTGHQPQHF

d_gene: -
abundance: -
v_gene: TRBV19
j_gene: TRBJ2-7
CDR3nt: TGTGCCAGTAGTATAGCCCCGGGACAGCAGTACTTC
CDR3aa: CASSIAPGQQYF

d_gene: -
abundance: -
v_gene: TRBV29-1
j_gene: TRBJ1-5
CDR3nt: TGCAGCGTTGAAATGGGGAGCAATCAGCCCCAGCATTTT
CDR3aa: CSVEMGSNQPQHF